This T cell receptor (beta chain) was profiled in a study of cytomegalovirus exposure and HLA in healthy donors. The PCR used 60 Vbeta and 13 Jbeta primers. TCRdb's copy holds only in-frame clones and misses some; the assay was immunoSEQ multiplex PCR. The table records 200,000 to 250,000 clones, 75% to 85% of them present only once. This CDR3 contains 16 residues. The junction had 10 bases not matched to a gene; V was cut back by 0 bases and J by 5 bases. Germline CDR1 SGHDT, CDR2 YYEEEE. With respect to this clone: Its antigen remains unknown.

The study's findings and limits: Presence/absence results assume similar sequencing depth per donor, which may not hold. Other equally common chains were less clonally expanded than HLA-associated TCR beta chains, a later analysis showed.

V usage is TRBV5-6 and J usage is TRBJ2-5; TRBD2 aligns across 7 bases. This receptor was obtained from a woman aged 60 to 75 in good health and CMV-seropositive. The sequencing sample was made of PBMCs. CDR3 DNA sequence: TGTGCCAGCAGCTTGGTTGCGGGAGTAGGCGGTGAGACCCAGTACTTC. Translation: CASSLVAGVGGETQYF.